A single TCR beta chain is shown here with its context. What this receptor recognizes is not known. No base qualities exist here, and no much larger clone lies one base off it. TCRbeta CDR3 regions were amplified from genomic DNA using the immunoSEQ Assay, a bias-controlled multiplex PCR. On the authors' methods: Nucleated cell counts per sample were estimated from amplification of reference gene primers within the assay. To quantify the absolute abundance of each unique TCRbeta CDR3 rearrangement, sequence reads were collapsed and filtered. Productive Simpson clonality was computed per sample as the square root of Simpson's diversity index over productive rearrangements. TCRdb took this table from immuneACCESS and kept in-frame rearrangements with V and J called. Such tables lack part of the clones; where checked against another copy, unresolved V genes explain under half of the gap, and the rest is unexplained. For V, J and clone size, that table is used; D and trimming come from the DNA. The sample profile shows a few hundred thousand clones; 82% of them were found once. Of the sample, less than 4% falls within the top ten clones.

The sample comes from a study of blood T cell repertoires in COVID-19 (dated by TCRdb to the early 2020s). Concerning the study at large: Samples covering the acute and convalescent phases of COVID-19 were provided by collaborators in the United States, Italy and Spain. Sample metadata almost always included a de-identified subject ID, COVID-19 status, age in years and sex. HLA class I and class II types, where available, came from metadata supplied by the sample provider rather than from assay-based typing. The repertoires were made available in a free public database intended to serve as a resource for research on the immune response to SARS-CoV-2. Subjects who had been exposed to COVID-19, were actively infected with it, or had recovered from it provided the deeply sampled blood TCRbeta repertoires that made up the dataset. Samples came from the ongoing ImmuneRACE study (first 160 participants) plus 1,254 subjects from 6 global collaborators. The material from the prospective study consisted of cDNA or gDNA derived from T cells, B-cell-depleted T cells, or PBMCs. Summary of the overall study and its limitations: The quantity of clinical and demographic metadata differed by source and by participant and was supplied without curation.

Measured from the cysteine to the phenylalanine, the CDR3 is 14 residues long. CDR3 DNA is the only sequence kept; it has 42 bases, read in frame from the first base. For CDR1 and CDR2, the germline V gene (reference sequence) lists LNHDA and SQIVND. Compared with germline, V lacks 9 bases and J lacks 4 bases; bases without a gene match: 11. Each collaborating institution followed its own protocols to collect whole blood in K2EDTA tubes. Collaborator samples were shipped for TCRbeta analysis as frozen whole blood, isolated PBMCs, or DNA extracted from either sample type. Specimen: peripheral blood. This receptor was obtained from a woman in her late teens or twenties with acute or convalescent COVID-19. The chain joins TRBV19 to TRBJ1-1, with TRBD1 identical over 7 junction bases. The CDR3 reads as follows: CASLPGQIRTEAFF. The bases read TGTGCCAGCCTCCCGGGACAGATTCGCACTGAAGCTTTCTTT.